This TCR beta chain was captured by sequencing in a study of T cell responses to AZD1222 COVID-19 vaccine. Concerning this clone itself: Its target is not known.

Sequencing was performed with immunoSEQ multiplex PCR; in TCRdb, only in-frame clones are kept and a portion is missing. The data show some 130,000 clones, around 86% seen once. Study outcomes and limitations: Within unmutated variant regions lay the reported targets of nearly half of spike-specific TCRs. CD4 TCRs associated with vaccination spanned spike, dominating at 160-218 and 743-854.

The input for sequencing was peripheral blood, taken on day 0 of AZD1222 vaccination. The TCR originated in an adult in good health.

CDR3 in amino acids: CASSPRGTGELFF. The CDR3 DNA sequence: TGTGCCAGCTCACCACGAGGAACCGGGGAGCTGTTTTTT. This rearrangement joins TRBV18 to TRBJ2-2; D call uncertain. Looked up from germline, CDR1 is KGHSH and CDR2 is LQKENI. Trimming took 1 base from V and 5 from J, leaving 5 bases between them. CDR3 length: 13 residues.